A selection of T cell receptor beta chains follows, all from one sample in a study of cytomegalovirus exposure and HLA in healthy donors. Clones were read by immunoSEQ multiplex PCR, and TCRdb kept only the in-frame ones, dropping some. The table records 90,000 to 150,000 clones, about 72% of them present only once. The sample was PBMCs. The receptors shown here come from a man aged 50 to 59 in good health and CMV-seropositive. Each CDR3 is given without its conserved first and last residue. Fields, in order: CDR3 length, V gene, J gene, CDR3 protein.

10	TRBV29-1	TRBJ2-7	SVRYRQDEQY
11	TRBV5-6	TRBJ2-1	ASSSAAYNEQF
13	TRBV10-1	TRBJ2-5	ASSESGTGQETQY
10	TRBV29-1	TRBJ1-1	SVRAEGTEAF
11	TRBV7-9	TRBJ1-4	ASSLGGAEKLF
11	TRBV6-1	TRBJ1-5	ASSDKGNQPQH
15	TRBV10-3	TRBJ1-2	AISESPQTRTHTGYT
15	TRBV5-6	TRBJ2-5	ASSFVIAPQAQETQY
14	TRBV18	TRBJ1-1	ASSPWTGGWDTEAF
13	TRBV29-1	TRBJ1-2	SVPQVEYTNYGYT
14	TRBV4-3	TRBJ1-2	ASSPGSPGITYGYT
12	TRBV2	TRBJ2-1	ASTGTNNYNEQF
12	TRBV9	TRBJ2-2	ASTPGSNTGELF
13	TRBV5-4	TRBJ2-5	ASSFVAGAQETQY
12	TRBV6-5	TRBJ1-1	AALSGGANTEAF
13	TRBV5-1	TRBJ1-2	ASSGPGQATYGYT
11	TRBV5-6	TRBJ2-1	ASSLVAYNEQF
10	TRBV28	TRBJ2-7	ASSLAGPEQY
11	TRBV14	TRBJ2-1	ASSLGLYNEQF
13	TRBV28	TRBJ2-1	ASSLRGYAYNEQF
13	TRBV10-3	TRBJ2-5	AISEGGGKEETQY
12	TRBV4-3	TRBJ2-7	ASSQSRGPYEQY
11	TRBV28	TRBJ2-1	ASRPTTLREQF
12	TRBV6-6	TRBJ2-2	ASSSLRGAGELF
11	TRBV29-1	TRBJ1-2	SAAGQGGKGYT
12	TRBV11-2	TRBJ2-1	ASSAAGLYNEQF
14	TRBV9	TRBJ1-1	ASSVLMDGGSAEAF
10	TRBV12-5	TRBJ2-7	ASGSRRGEQY
13	TRBV2	TRBJ1-5	ASRRGGRSNQPQH